Detailed here is one T cell receptor (beta chain). This clonotype was detected ten times or more. The antigen it binds to is not known. The input lacks base qualities; no much larger clone sits a single base away. This specimen belongs to a study of T-cell memory formation after mild COVID-19 (dated by TCRdb to the early 2020s). Broadly, across the study: TCR sequence clusters from the two donors were found to be largely donor specific. In a couple of donors, T-cell clones that expanded and contracted after mild COVID-19 were followed by sequencing TCRalpha and TCRbeta repertoires longitudinally. The cohort comprised two young, previously healthy adult volunteers, one female and one male.

What the work shows at the level of the full study, not this receptor alone: From day 15 to 85, contracting clones showed balanced CD4/CD8 phenotypes, whereas a second wave of clones that expanded from day 15 to 37 leaned towards CD4+. SARS-CoV-2 specificity was not confirmed for the second-wave clones peaking on day 37. Contracting CD4+ clones were located mainly in the CM and EM memory subsets, whereas CD8+ clones were found to be enriched in EMRA. Some responding clones were found in pre-infection memory, which suggests that pre-existing cross-reactive memory T cells took part in the SARS-CoV-2 response. Only a couple of mild cases were covered in the study, and larger cohorts including severe cases with pre-infection samples were considered necessary.

Ficoll-Paque density gradient centrifugation was used to isolate PBMCs. TCRdb shows the sequencer as Illumina NovaSeq 6000. cDNA libraries for TCRalpha and TCRbeta were prepared by 5'RACE using constant-segment primers, with sample barcodes and unique molecular identifiers added. Trizol reagent was used to extract RNA from every sample. The libraries were amplified in two PCR steps, and the second step added a second sample barcode and Illumina TruSeq adapters. Sequencing of the libraries was done on an Illumina NovaSeq, producing 2 x 150 bp paired-end reads. As for the original processing: With migec v1.2.7, reads were demultiplexed and then collapsed into UMI-guided consensus sequences. Using mixcr v2.1.11, UMI consensuses were aligned to TRA and TRB V and J templates and then assembled into clonotypes. A clonotype was counted as expanded or contracted only when both edgeR and NoisET called the clonotype significant, with the noise models trained on biological replicates. For edgeR calls, a false discovery rate-adjusted p below 0.01 and a log2 fold-change threshold of 1 were applied. As an exploratory analysis of dynamics, PCA with hierarchical clustering was applied to max-normalized trajectories of the 1000 most abundant clonotypes. Each responding clone was given a CD4 or CD8 phenotype based on the CD4+ and CD8+ repertoires, which had been sequenced separately. TCRdb passed the public sequencing reads through fastp at Q25 and MiXCR, retaining productive beta sequences. Rows are combined by CDR3 protein, so each entry shows the most common genes and DNA. These V and J calls derive from TCRdb rather than the authors' analysis. The sample data list roughly 16,000 distinct CDR3 sequences, and around 25% of these were observed just once. The ten top clones hold about three fifths of the sample.

Sequenced: PBMCs or a T cell subset sorted from them (not recorded which). This TCR was sampled from a man between 18 and 29 years old who had mild COVID-19 (a few samples of this study predate the infection). The sample titles of this study are shuffled in the database, so cell type and time point are left out; the donor was told from shared clones.

The CDR3 here reads CASSLGFRTENTEAFF. The nucleotide sequence is given as TGCGCCAGCAGCTTGGGTTTCCGGACAGAGAACACTGAAGCTTTCTTT. The sequence links TRBV5-1 to TRBJ1-1; 6 matching bases give a weak D call of TRBD1. The germline V gene yields SGHRS for CDR1 and YFSETQ for CDR2. The CDR3 has 16 amino acids, counting the end cysteine and phenylalanine. Only CDR3 DNA is held: 48 bases, read in frame from base 1. Cut back by 0 bases and 1 base, the V and J ends lie 13 bases apart.